This T cell receptor (beta chain) was retrieved from a study of blood T cell repertoires in COVID-19. Authors' methods: By means of reference gene primer amplification, nucleated cell counts were estimated. Produced via immunoSEQ multiplex PCR; TCRdb's table is partial and in-frame only. That table gives V, J and clone size, and the DNA gave D and trimming. The sample shows about 440,000 clones, about 92% of them seen only once. CDR3 size: 13 residues. V lost 7 bases and J lost 6; bases outside the gene matches: 2. The germline V gene encodes CDR1 SGHTA and CDR2 FQGTGA. This TCR was sampled from a man between 18 and 29 years old who had recovered from COVID-19. The specimen sequenced was PBMCs or T cells enriched from blood (not recorded which). V gene TRBV7-3 combines with J gene TRBJ2-1, with 11 bases identical to TRBD2. CDR3 loop: CASNLAGGNEQFF. The CDR3 nucleotides read TGTGCCAGCAACCTAGCGGGAGGCAATGAGCAGTTCTTC.